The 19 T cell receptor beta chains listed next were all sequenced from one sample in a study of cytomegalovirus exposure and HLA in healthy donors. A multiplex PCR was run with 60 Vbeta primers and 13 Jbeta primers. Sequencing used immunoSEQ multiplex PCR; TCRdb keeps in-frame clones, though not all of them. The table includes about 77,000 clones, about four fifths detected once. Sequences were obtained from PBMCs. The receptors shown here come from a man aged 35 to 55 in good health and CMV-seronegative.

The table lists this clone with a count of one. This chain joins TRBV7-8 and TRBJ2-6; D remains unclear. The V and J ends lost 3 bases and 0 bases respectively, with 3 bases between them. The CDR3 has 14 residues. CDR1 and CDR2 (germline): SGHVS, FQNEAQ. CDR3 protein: CASSFNSGANVLTF. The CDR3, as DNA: TGTGCCAGCAGCTTCAACTCTGGGGCCAACGTCCTGACTTTC.

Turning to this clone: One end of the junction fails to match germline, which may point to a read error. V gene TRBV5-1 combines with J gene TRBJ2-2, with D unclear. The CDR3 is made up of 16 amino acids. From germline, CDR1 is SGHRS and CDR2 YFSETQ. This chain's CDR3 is CANSPTPSQITGELFF. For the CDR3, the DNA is TGCGCCAACAGCCCCACCCCGAGCCAAATAACCGGGGAGCTGTTTTTT.

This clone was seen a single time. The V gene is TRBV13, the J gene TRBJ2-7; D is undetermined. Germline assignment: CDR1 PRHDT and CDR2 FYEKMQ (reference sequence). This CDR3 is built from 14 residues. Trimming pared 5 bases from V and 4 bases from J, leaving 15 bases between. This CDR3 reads CASSKMTLTYEQYF. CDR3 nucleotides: TGTGCCAGCAGCAAGATGACACTCACGTACGAGCAGTACTTC.

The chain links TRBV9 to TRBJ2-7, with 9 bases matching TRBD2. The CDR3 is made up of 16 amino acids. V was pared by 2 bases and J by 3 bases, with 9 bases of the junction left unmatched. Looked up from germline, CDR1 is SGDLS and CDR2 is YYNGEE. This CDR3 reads CASSVSLAGEDYEQYF. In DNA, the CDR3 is TGTGCCAGCAGCGTCTCGTTAGCGGGGGAGGACTACGAGCAGTACTTC.

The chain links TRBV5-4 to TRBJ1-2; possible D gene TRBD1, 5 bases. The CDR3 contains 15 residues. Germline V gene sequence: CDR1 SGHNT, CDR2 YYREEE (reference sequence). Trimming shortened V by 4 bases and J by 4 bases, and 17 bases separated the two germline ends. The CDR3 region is CASSPIGGASYGYTF. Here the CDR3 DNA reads TGTGCCAGCAGCCCCATCGGAGGGGCCAGCTATGGCTACACCTTC. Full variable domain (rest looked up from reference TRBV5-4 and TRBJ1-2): ETGVTQSPTHLIKTRGQQVTLRCSSQSGHNTVSWYQQALGQGPQFIFQYYREEENGRGNFPPRFSGLQFPNYSSELNVNALELDDSALYLCASSPIGGASYGYTFGSGTRLTVV.

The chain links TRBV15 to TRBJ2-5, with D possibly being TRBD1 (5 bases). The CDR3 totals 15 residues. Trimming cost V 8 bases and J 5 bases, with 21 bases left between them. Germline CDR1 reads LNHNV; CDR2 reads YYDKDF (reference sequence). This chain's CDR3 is CATLGGHEWWETQYF. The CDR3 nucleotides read TGTGCCACCCTTGGCGGACACGAATGGTGGGAGACCCAGTACTTC.

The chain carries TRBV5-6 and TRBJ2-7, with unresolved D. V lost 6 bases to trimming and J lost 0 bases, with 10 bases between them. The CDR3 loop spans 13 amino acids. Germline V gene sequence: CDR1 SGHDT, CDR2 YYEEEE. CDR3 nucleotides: TGTGCCAGCACAGTCTCTCCCTCCTACGAGCAGTACTTC. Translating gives CASTVSPSYEQYF. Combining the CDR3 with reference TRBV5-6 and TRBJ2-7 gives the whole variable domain DAGVTQSPTHLIKTRGQQVTLRCSPKSGHDTVSWYQQALGQGPQFIFQYYEEEERQRGNFPDRFSGHQFPNYSSELNVNALLLGDSALYLCASTVSPSYEQYFGPGTRLTVT.

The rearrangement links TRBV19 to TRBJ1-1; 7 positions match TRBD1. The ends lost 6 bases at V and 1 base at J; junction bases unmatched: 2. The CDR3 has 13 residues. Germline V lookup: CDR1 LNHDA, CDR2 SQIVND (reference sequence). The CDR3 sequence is CASRRGRNTEAFF. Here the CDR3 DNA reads TGTGCCAGTAGGAGGGGGCGGAACACTGAAGCTTTCTTT.

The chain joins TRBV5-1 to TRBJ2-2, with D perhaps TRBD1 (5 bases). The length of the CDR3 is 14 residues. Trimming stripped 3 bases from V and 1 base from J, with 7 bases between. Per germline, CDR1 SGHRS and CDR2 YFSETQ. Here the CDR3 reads CASSSTGNTGELFF. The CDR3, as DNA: TGCGCCAGCAGCTCCACAGGGAACACCGGGGAGCTGTTTTTT.

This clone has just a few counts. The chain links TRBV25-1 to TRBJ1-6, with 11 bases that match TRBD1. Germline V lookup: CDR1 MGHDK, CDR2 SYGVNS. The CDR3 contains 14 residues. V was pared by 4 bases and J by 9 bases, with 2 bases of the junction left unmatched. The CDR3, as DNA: TGTGCCAGCAGTGGGGGGACAGGGGGTTCACCCCTCCACTTT. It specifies CASSGGTGGSPLHF.

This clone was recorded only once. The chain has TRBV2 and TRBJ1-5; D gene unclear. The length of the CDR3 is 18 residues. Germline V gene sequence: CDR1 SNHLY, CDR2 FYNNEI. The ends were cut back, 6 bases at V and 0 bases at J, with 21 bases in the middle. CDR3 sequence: CASSPLAPGEYSNQPQHF. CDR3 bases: TGTGCCAGCAGCCCCCTAGCCCCCGGGGAGTATAGCAATCAGCCCCAGCATTTT.

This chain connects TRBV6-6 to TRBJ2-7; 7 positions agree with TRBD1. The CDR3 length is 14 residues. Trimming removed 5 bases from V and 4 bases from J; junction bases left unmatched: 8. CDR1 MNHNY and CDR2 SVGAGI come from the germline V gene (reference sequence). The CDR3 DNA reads TGTGCCAGCAGTCCAGGGACAGACTTTTACGAGCAGTACTTC. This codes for CASSPGTDFYEQYF.

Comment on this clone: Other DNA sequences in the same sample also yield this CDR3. This CDR3 reads CASSLTGGDTEAFF. CDR3 in DNA: TGTGCCAGCAGCCTTACAGGGGGGGACACTGAAGCTTTCTTT. The chain recombines TRBV7-3 with TRBJ1-1, with 8 nucleotides matching TRBD1. This CDR3 contains 14 residues. V lost 5 bases and J lost 3; bases outside the gene matches: 5. Germline CDR1 SGHTA, CDR2 FQGTGA.

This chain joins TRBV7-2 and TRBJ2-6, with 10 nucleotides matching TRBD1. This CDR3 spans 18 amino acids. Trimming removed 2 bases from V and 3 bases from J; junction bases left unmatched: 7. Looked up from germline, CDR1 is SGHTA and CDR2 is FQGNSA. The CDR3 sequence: CASSLLGTGVGGANVLTF. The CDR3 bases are TGTGCCAGCAGCTTACTTGGGACAGGGGTAGGTGGGGCCAACGTCCTGACTTTC. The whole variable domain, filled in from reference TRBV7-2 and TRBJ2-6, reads GAGVSQSPSNKVTEKGKDVELRCDPISGHTALYWYRQSLGQGLEFLIYFQGNSAPDKSGLPSDRFSAERTGGSVSTLTIQRTQQEDSAVYLCASSLLGTGVGGANVLTFGAGSRLTVL.

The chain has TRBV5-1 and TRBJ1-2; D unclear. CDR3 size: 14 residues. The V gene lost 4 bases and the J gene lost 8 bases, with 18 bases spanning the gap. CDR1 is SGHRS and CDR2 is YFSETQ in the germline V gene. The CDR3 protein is CASSLGLALAGYTF. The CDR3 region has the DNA TGCGCCAGCAGCCTTGGACTCGCCCTGGCCGGCTACACCTTC.

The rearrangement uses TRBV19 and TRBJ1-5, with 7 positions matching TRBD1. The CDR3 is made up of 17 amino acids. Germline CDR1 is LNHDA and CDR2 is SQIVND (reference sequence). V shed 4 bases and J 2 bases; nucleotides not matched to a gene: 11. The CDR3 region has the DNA TGTGCCAGTAGTACAAGACAGGGAGAATCAGGCAATCAGCCCCAGCATTTT. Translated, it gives CASSTRQGESGNQPQHF.

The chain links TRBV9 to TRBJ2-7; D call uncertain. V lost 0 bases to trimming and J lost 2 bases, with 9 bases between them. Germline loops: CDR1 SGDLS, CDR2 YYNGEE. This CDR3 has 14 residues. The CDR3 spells CASSVGLGTYEQYF. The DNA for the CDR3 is TGTGCCAGCAGCGTAGGGCTAGGAACCTACGAGCAGTACTTC.

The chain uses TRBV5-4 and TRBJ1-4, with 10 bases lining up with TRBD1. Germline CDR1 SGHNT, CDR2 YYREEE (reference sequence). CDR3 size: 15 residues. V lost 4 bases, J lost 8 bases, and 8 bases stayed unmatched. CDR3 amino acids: CASSVRQGAGEKLFF. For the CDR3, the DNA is TGTGCCAGCAGCGTTCGACAGGGGGCAGGGGAAAAACTGTTTTTT.

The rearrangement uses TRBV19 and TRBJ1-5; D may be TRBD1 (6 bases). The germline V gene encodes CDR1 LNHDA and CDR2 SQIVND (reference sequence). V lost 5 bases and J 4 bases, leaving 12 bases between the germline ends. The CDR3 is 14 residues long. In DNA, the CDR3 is TGTGCCAGTAGTTTGGACAGAGAAAATCAGCCCCAGCATTTT. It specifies CASSLDRENQPQHF.